The clone carrying this T cell receptor beta chain showed up many times. Its antigen is unidentified. This specimen comes from a study of T cells after posttransplantation cyclophosphamide. Study conclusions and caveats: Recipient CMV seropositivity and CMV reactivation strongly tracked TRB clonality.

The assay was immunoSEQ multiplex PCR, and TCRdb's table has in-frame clones only and misses some. This sample carries approximately 12,000 clones, none of them present only once. CDR3 length: 15 residues. From germline, CDR1 is SEHNR and CDR2 FQNEAQ (reference sequence). V was pared by 2 bases and J by 8 bases, with 16 bases between. A marrow graft followed busulfan-fludarabine conditioning, with cyclophosphamide on days +3 and +4. The genes are TRBV7-9 and TRBJ2-1, with D possibly being TRBD2 (5 bases). This TCR derives from a female patient between 35 and 55 years old who received an allogeneic stem cell transplant from a related donor, was CMV-positive, and had acute GVHD only. Certain T cells may be donor cells from the graft. The specimen comprised PBMCs, sampled after allogeneic stem cell transplant with posttransplant cyclophosphamide. CDR3 sequence: CASSLSGSLGDEQFF. DNA for the CDR3: TGTGCCAGCAGCTTAAGTGGGAGTCTTGGCGATGAGCAGTTCTTC.